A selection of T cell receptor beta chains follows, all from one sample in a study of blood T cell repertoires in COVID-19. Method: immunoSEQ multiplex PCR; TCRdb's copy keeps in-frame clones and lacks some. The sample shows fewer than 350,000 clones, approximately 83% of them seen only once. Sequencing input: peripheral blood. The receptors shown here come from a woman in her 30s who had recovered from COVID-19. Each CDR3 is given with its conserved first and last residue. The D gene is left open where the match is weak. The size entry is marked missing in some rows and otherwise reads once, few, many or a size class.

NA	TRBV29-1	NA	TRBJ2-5	TGCAGCGCGGGGAGGATCGGGGAGACCCAGTACTTC	CSAGRIGETQYF
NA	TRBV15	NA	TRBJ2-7	TGTGCCACCAGCAGAGATCTGGAGCGCGAGCAGTACTTC	CATSRDLEREQYF
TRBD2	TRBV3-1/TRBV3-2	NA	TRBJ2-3	TGTGCCAGCAGCCAGCGGGGGGGCCGAACAGGCACAGATACGCAGTATTTT	CASSQRGGRTGTDTQYF
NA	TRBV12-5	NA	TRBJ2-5	TGTGCTAGTGGTTTGGTAAGAAGGAGTAAAGAGACCCAGTACTTC	CASGLVRRSKETQYF
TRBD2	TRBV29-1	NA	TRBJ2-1	TGCAGCGTTGATTCGCGGGAGGATAATGAGCAGTTCTTC	CSVDSREDNEQFF
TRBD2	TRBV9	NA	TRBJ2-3	TGTGCCAGCAGCGTTAGCGGGAGGGCCCCAGATACGCAGTATTTT	CASSVSGRAPDTQYF
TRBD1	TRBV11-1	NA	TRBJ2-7	TGTGCCAGCAGCAGGGACAGGGGGCTGTACGAGCAGTACTTC	CASSRDRGLYEQYF
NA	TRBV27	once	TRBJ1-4	TGTGCCAGCAGCACGCCGCAGGGTGGAAATGAAAAACTGTTTTTT	CASSTPQGGNEKLFF
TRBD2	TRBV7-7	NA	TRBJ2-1	TGTGCTAGCGCGGCGGGAGCCCTAACTGAGCAGTTCTTC	CASAAGALTEQFF
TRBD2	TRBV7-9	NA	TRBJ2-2	TGTGCCAGCATCCCGGAACTAGCGGAAACCGGGGAGCTGTTTTTT	CASIPELAETGELFF
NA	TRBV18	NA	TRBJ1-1	TGTGCCAGCTCACCACCTGAGACAGTTGAAGCTTTCTTT	CASSPPETVEAFF
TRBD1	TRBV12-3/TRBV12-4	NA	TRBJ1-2	TGTGCCAGCAGTTTAGGTGACAGGGCGAACACCTTC	CASSLGDRANTF
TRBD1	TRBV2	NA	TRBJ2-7	TGTGCCAGCAGTGGACAGGGGCCACCCTACGAGCAGTACTTC	CASSGQGPPYEQYF
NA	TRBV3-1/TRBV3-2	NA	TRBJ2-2	TGTGCCAGCAGCTTCTCGGACAGACAGAACACCGGGGAGCTGTTTTTT	CASSFSDRQNTGELFF
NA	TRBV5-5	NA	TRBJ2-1	TGTGCCAGCAGCTTGGGAGTGAGTTTGCGCTCGAGCTCCTACAATGAGCAGTTCTTC	CASSLGVSLRSSSYNEQFF
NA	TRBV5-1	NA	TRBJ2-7	TGCGCCAGCAGCCCCCTTGTAGTTAGCTACGAGCAGTACTTC	CASSPLVVSYEQYF
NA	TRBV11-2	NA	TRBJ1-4	TGTGCCAGCAGCCCTACTCGGGGTTTCCCAAAACTGTTTTTT	CASSPTRGFPKLFF
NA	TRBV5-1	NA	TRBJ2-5	TGCGCCAGCAGCTTGACCGTAGGGCAGGGTCAAGAGACCCAGTACTTC	CASSLTVGQGQETQYF
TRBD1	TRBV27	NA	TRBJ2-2	TGTGCCACTTACATCCGAGGGACAGGGAGGACCGGGGAGCTGTTTTTT	CATYIRGTGRTGELFF
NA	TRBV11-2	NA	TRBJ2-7	TGTGCCAGCAGCCAGATCGAGCTAGACGAGCAGTACTTC	CASSQIELDEQYF
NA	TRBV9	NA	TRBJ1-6	TGTGCCAGCAGCGTAGACGCACAGCATAATTCACCCCTCCACTTT	CASSVDAQHNSPLHF
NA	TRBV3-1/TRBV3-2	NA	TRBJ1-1	TGTGCCAGCAGCCAAGAATCAAGGCGCGGAGCTTTCTTT	CASSQESRRGAFF
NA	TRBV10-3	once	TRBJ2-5	TGTGCCAGCCAGCTGACAGCCGAGGAAGGAGAGACCCAGTACTTC	CASQLTAEEGETQYF
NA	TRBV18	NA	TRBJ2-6	TGTGCCAGCTCACCAGCGGAGGCTGGGGCCAACGTCCTGACTTTC	CASSPAEAGANVLTF
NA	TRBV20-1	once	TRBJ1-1	TGCAGTGCTAGAGATTTCGGTGAAGCTTTCTTT	CSARDFGEAFF
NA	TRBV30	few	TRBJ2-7	TGTGCCTGGAGTGTACGGGGCTACGAGCAGTACTTC	CAWSVRGYEQYF
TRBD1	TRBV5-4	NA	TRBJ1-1	TGTGCCAGCAGTTCAAGCCCTCGGGACAGGGTCACTGAAGCTTTCTTT	CASSSSPRDRVTEAFF
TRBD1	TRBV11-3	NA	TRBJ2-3	TGTGCCAGCAGCCTACAGGGGGGTAGCACAGATACGCAGTATTTT	CASSLQGGSTDTQYF
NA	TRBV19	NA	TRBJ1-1	TGTGCCAGTATGCGAGATATGAACACTGAAGCTTTCTTT	CASMRDMNTEAFF
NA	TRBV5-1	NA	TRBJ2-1	TGCGCCAGCAGCTTGTACGGTGAGCAGTTCTTC	CASSLYGEQFF
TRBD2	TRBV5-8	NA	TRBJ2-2	TGTGCCAGCAGCTGGACTAGCGGGGAATGGACCGGGGAGCTGTTTTTT	CASSWTSGEWTGELFF
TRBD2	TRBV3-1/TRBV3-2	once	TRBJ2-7	TGTGCCAGCAGCCAACAGCCCCTAGCGGGAAAATACGAGCAGTACTTC	CASSQQPLAGKYEQYF
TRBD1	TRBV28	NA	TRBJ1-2	TGTGCCAGCCGATACCGGACTTCGGGACAGGGACCATCGAACTATGGCTACACCTTC	CASRYRTSGQGPSNYGYTF
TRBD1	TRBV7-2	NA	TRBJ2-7	TGTGCCAGCAGCTTACTTTACAGGGGCTACGAGCAGTACTTC	CASSLLYRGYEQYF
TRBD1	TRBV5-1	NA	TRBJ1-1	TGCGCCAGCAGCTTGGATGGGACAGCCCCTATGAACACTGAAGCTTTCTTT	CASSLDGTAPMNTEAFF
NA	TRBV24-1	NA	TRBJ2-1	TGTGCCACCAGTGGGGAGAGGGAATACAATGAGCAGTTCTTC	CATSGEREYNEQFF
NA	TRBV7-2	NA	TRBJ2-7	TGTGCCAGCAGCTTAGGGGGGGGCGTGGAAGAGCAGTACTTC	CASSLGGGVEEQYF
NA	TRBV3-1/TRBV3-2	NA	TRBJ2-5	TGTGCCAGCAGCCTCAACAGGGGGGCTAGCGGGATTCAAGAGACCCAGTACTTC	CASSLNRGASGIQETQYF
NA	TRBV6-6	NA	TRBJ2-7	TGTGCCAGCAGCACGGGACATACCTACGAGCAGTACTTC	CASSTGHTYEQYF
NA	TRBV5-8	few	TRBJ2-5	TGTGCCAGCAGCTTGGGGGAGTCGGGTCCGGAGACCCAGTACTTC	CASSLGESGPETQYF
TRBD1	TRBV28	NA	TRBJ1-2	TGTGCCAGCAGTTTGAGGGGGCTAGGTGGCTACACCTTC	CASSLRGLGGYTF
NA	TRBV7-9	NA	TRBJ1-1	TGTGCCAGCAGCCTAGACATGAACACTGAAGCTTTCTTT	CASSLDMNTEAFF
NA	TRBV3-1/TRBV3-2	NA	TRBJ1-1	TGTGCCAGCAGCCAAGTCTTTGCAGGGGTTACTGAAGCTTTCTTT	CASSQVFAGVTEAFF
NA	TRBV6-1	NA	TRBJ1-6	TGTGCCAGCAGTGAGGCGGGGGGTGGCTTGATAGGTTCACCCCTCCACTTT	CASSEAGGGLIGSPLHF
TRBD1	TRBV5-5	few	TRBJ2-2	TGTGCCAGCAGCCCAAACAGGGGGAACACCGGGGAGCTGTTTTTT	CASSPNRGNTGELFF
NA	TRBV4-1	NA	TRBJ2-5	TGCGCCAGCAGCCAAGATCCATTCATGGAGACCCAGTACTTC	CASSQDPFMETQYF
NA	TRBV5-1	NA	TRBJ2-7	TGCGCCAGCAGCTCCGAGGGTGTTGATGACGAGCAGTACTTC	CASSSEGVDDEQYF
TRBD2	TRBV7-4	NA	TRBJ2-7	TGTGCCAGCAGCCCCCGGGAGGTGGCTCCCTACGAGCAGTACTTC	CASSPREVAPYEQYF
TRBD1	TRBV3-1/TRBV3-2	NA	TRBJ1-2	TGTGCCAGCACCCCTGGACAGGGTCGGGCCTATGGCTACACCTTC	CASTPGQGRAYGYTF
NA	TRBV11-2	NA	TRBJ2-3	TGTGCCAGCAGCGCGGGAAAATCGTATACGCAGTATTTT	CASSAGKSYTQYF
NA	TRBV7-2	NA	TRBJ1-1	TGTGCCAGCAGCTTAGAGGCGGGGAGGCCTTTCTTT	CASSLEAGRPFF
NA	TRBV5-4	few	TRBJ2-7	TGTGCCAGCAGCTTGGGACTGAGCTCCTACGAGCAGTACTTC	CASSLGLSSYEQYF
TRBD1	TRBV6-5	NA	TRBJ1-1	TGTGCCAGCAGTACCCGGACAGGAGGCACTGAAGCTTTCTTT	CASSTRTGGTEAFF
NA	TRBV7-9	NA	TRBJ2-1	TGTGCCAGCAGCCCCATCGGACAGCTGGGTGAGCAGTTCTTC	CASSPIGQLGEQFF
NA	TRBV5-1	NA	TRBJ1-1	TGCGCCAGCAGCTTGGAGGGAGGGAACACTGAAGCTTTCTTT	CASSLEGGNTEAFF
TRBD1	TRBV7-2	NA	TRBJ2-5	TGTGCCAGCAGCCGCGGACAGGGTTTAGTGGAGACCCAGTACTTC	CASSRGQGLVETQYF
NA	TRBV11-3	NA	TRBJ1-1	TGTGCCAGCAGCTTAGACGGGGGGATGAACACTGAAGCTTTCTTT	CASSLDGGMNTEAFF
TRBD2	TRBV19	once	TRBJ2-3	TGTGCCAGTAGAAAGCGGGAGAAAGAAGATACGCAGTATTTT	CASRKREKEDTQYF
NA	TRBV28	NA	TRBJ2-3	TGTGCCAGCAGCACGACTCCCGACTGGGGAGGTACGCAGTATTTT	CASSTTPDWGGTQYF